The 23 T cell receptor beta chains presented below share a single source sample, sequenced in a study of response to subunit inactivated influenza vaccine. TCRdb recomputed calls from the RT-PCR reads with MiXCR, one row per CDR3 protein. The sample holds 450,000 to 500,000 distinct CDR3 sequences, over 9.5% seen once. The material was PBMCs from blood, obtained 40 to 50 days after vaccination. The receptors originated from a man aged 50 or older who received an inactivated influenza vaccine.

V and J are TRBV6-2 or TRBV6-3 and TRBJ2-5; D is tentatively TRBD1 or TRBD2 (5 bases each). V was cut by 2 bases and J by 7 bases, with 11 bases left in between. Germline V gene lookup returns CDR1 MNHEY and CDR2 SVGEGT. The CDR3 has 13 amino acids. The DNA for the CDR3 is TGTGCCAGCAGTTACATGGGACGCCGGACCCAGTACTTC. Encoded protein: CASSYMGRRTQYF.

For this clonotype: A much bigger clone sits one base away, suggesting this may be a read error. This chain connects TRBV29-1 to TRBJ2-5; perhaps TRBD1 as D (5 bases). CDR3 size: 12 residues. Germline-derived CDR1 and CDR2 are SQVTM and ANQGSEA. This chain's CDR3 is CSVQRQQETLYF. CDR3 sequence (DNA): TGCAGCGTTCAGAGACAGCAAGAGACCCTGTACTTC.

The genes are TRBV29-1 and TRBJ2-1, with a weak D call TRBD2 (5 bases). The CDR3 length is 12 residues. Germline assignment: CDR1 SQVTM and CDR2 ANQGSEA. The ends were cut back, 1 base at V and 7 bases at J, with 8 bases in the middle. DNA for the CDR3: TGCAGCGTTGAAGCGGAGGTGAATGAGCAGTTCTTC. This gives the protein CSVEAEVNEQFF.

The chain couples TRBV5-1 to TRBJ2-7; 8 nucleotides match TRBD1. The CDR3 runs to 14 residues. The germline V gene encodes CDR1 SGHRS and CDR2 YFSETQ. V shed 3 bases and J 7 bases; nucleotides not matched to a gene: 9. CDR3 DNA sequence: TGCGCCAGCAGCTCAGGGGGCGGTAAGGGGGAGCAGTACTTC. This sequence encodes CASSSGGGKGEQYF.

Ten or more counts support this clonotype. The rearrangement joins TRBV29-1 to TRBJ2-7, with TRBD1 matching 7 bases. Germline CDR1 is SQVTM and CDR2 is ANQGSEA. The CDR3 loop spans 15 amino acids. J was trimmed by 1 base and V by 0 bases; bases with no gene match: 6. This chain's CDR3 is CSVEEGQKPSYEQYF. CDR3 DNA sequence: TGCAGCGTTGAAGAGGGACAGAAACCATCCTACGAGCAGTACTTC.

This clonotype has ten or more counts. The chain joins TRBV10-3 to TRBJ2-7, with TRBD1 matching over 11 bases. Germline V gives CDR1 ENHRY, CDR2 SYGVKD. CDR3 length: 15 amino acids. V was pared by 6 bases and J by 3 bases, with 7 bases of the junction left unmatched. The CDR3 coding sequence is TGTGCCATCAGAGAGAGGGACAGGGGGTTCTACGAGCAGTACTTC. Its translation is CAIRERDRGFYEQYF.

This clonotype appeared many times. The V and J genes are TRBV12-3 or TRBV12-4 and TRBJ2-1; 16 bases line up with TRBD2. The CDR3 loop spans 16 amino acids. The trim removed 3 bases at V and 15 bases at J, leaving 11 bases unmatched. The CDR3, as DNA: TGTGCCAGCAGTTTGCAGGTGGGGACTAGCGGGGGGGCCCCGTTCTTC. Protein: CASSLQVGTSGGAPFF.

This chain joins TRBV5-1 and TRBJ1-2; the match to TRBD1 covers 7 bases. Germline loops: CDR1 SGHRS, CDR2 YFSETQ. J was trimmed by 5 bases and V by 0 bases; bases with no gene match: 1. This CDR3 has 13 residues. CDR3 DNA: TGCGCCAGCAGCTTGGTGACAGGGTATGGCTACACCTTC. It translates to CASSLVTGYGYTF.

This clonotype was recorded at least ten times. The J gene is TRBJ2-3, the V gene TRBV29-1, with D unclear. CDR3 length equals 17 residues. The germline gives CDR1 SQVTM, CDR2 ANQGSEA. Trimming removed 6 bases at V and 0 bases at J, with 22 bases between. The CDR3 nucleotides read TGCAGCGTCGACGGGTTGGGGAACCAGCCTAGCACAGATACGCAGTATTTT. Translated: CSVDGLGNQPSTDTQYF.

Concerning this clonotype: Being one base from a much bigger clone, this may be a read error. The V call is TRBV28, the J call TRBJ1-5; no clear D gene. Germline assignment: CDR1 MDHEN and CDR2 SYDVKM. Deletions cut 9 bases from V and 3 bases from J, with 15 bases between. CDR3 length: 14 residues. CDR3 bases: TGTGCCAGAAGACCGCGCCCGATCAATCAGCCCCAGCATTTT. Amino acids: CARRPRPINQPQHF.

This clonotype was found many times. The chain joins TRBV29-1 to TRBJ1-2, with 9 bases fitting TRBD1. The CDR3 length is 14 residues. After removal of 5 bases from V and 4 bases from J, the junction contained 8 bases not matched to a gene. Germline V gene lookup returns CDR1 SQVTM and CDR2 ANQGSEA. This CDR3 reads CSVSTGGASYGYTF. The CDR3 nucleotides read TGCAGCGTTTCCACAGGGGGCGCTTCCTATGGCTACACCTTC. The whole variable domain, filled in from reference TRBV29-1 and TRBJ1-2, reads SAVISQKPSRDICQRGTSLTIQCQVDSQVTMMFWYRQQPGQSLTLIATANQGSEATYESGFVIDKFPISRPNLTFSTLTVSNMSPEDSSIYLCSVSTGGASYGYTFGSGTRLTVV.

This clonotype was picked up a small number of times. The genes are TRBV2 and TRBJ1-1; D is ambiguous. Trimming cost V 8 bases and J 1 base, with 17 bases left between them. The CDR3 runs 15 residues. From germline, CDR1 is SNHLY and CDR2 FYNNEI. The CDR3 is CASFYDPRENTEAFF. The CDR3 DNA reads as TGTGCCAGCTTCTACGACCCTCGAGAGAACACTGAAGCTTTCTTT.

This clonotype was picked up a small number of times. J is TRBJ2-1 and V is TRBV29-1; TRBD1 is a possible D gene (5 bases). Trimming shortened V by 4 bases and J by 0 bases, and 13 bases separated the two germline ends. CDR1 SQVTM and CDR2 ANQGSEA come from the germline V gene. The CDR3 has 15 residues. As DNA, the CDR3 is TGCAGCGTTGTAAAGGGGTTGACCTCCTACAATGAGCAGTTCTTC. Amino acid sequence: CSVVKGLTSYNEQFF.

This clonotype was recorded a few times. V and J are TRBV5-1 and TRBJ2-5; TRBD1 agrees at 10 bases. The CDR3 consists of 15 residues. The trim removed 4 bases at V and 10 bases at J, leaving 13 bases unmatched. The germline V gene has CDR1 SGHRS and CDR2 YFSETQ. The CDR3 sequence is CASSRGTGASRNQYF. The CDR3, as DNA: TGCGCCAGCAGCCGAGGGACAGGGGCCTCCAGAAACCAGTACTTC.

V gene TRBV20-1 combines with J gene TRBJ2-6; no definite D call. The germline V gene encodes CDR1 DFQATT and CDR2 SNEGSKA (reference sequence). V shed 5 bases and J shed 4 bases, with 9 bases lying between them. The CDR3 runs 13 residues. CDR3 sequence (DNA): TGCAGTGCTGACAAGCCCGGGGCCAACGTCCTGACTTTC. Its protein product is CSADKPGANVLTF.

The CDR3 DNA reads TGCAGTGTAGTGGGAGGGGCCTACAATGAGCAGTTCTTC. It specifies CSVVGGAYNEQFF. V gene TRBV20-1 combines with J gene TRBJ2-1, with TRBD2 identical over 7 bases. J gave up 2 bases and V 7 bases, and 5 bases lay outside the gene matches. The CDR3 sequence is 13 residues long. The germline V gene has CDR1 DFQATT and CDR2 SNEGSKA (reference sequence).

In this sample, this clonotype turned up a few times. The chain is built from TRBV6-2 or TRBV6-3 and TRBJ2-7, with 8 positions matching TRBD1. Unmatched junction bases numbered 7, after V lost 1 base and J lost 2 bases. The CDR3 length is 16 residues. Germline loops: CDR1 MNHEY, CDR2 SVGEGT. Here the CDR3 reads CASSYYPGQVTYEQYF. In DNA, the CDR3 is TGTGCCAGCAGTTACTACCCGGGACAGGTAACCTACGAGCAGTACTTC.

The chain recombines TRBV5-1 with TRBJ2-5, with 9 bases fitting TRBD2. V was pared by 4 bases and J by 5 bases, with 9 bases of the junction left unmatched. Germline CDR1 and CDR2: SGHRS and YFSETQ. This CDR3 has 15 amino acids. The CDR3 spells CASSPVGAGGETQYF. The CDR3 DNA follows: TGCGCCAGCAGCCCCGTGGGAGCGGGAGGTGAGACCCAGTACTTC.

The J gene is TRBJ1-4, the V gene TRBV4-2; D remains unclear. This CDR3 contains 17 residues. V gave up 0 bases and J gave up 4 bases, with 15 bases separating them. Germline CDR1 LGHNA, CDR2 YNFKEQ. Written as DNA, the CDR3 is TGTGCCAGCAGCCAAGATCCCCTTTCAAATCTTAATGAAAAACTGTTTTTT. This gives the protein CASSQDPLSNLNEKLFF.

This clonotype was seen at least ten times. The CDR3 nucleotides read TGTGCCAGCAGCTGGGGACAGAACACTGAAGCTTTCTTT. Translated, it gives CASSWGQNTEAFF. The V gene is TRBV6-1, the J gene TRBJ1-1; possibly TRBD1 for D (6 bases). The CDR3 runs to 13 residues. V lost 6 bases, J lost 1 base, and 9 bases lay in between. Per germline, CDR1 MNHNS and CDR2 SASEGT.

This clonotype has ten or more counts. The genes are TRBV7-9 and TRBJ1-1, with unresolved D. Trimming removed 1 base from V and 3 bases from J, with 3 bases in between. Looked up from germline, CDR1 is SEHNR and CDR2 is FQNEAQ (reference sequence). This CDR3 has 12 amino acids. The CDR3 DNA follows: TGTGCCAGCAGCTTAGTGCACACTGAAGCTTTCTTT. This gives the protein CASSLVHTEAFF.

This clonotype was counted many times. The gene calls are TRBV12-3 or TRBV12-4 and TRBJ2-7; 7 bases agree with TRBD1. The CDR3 consists of 14 residues. V shed 1 base, J shed 4 bases, and the junction held 4 bases outside the gene matches. CDR3: CASSLGDSGYEQYF. CDR3 bases: TGTGCCAGCAGTTTAGGGGACAGTGGTTACGAGCAGTACTTC.

The chain joins TRBV11-2 to TRBJ2-1, with D possibly TRBD1 on 5 matching bases. CDR3 size: 17 residues. Trimming cost V 1 base and J 0 bases, with 13 bases left between them. Germline CDR1 SGHAT, CDR2 FQNNGV. The CDR3 coding sequence is TGTGCCAGCAGCTTAGGTTCAGGGTCGCCCTCCTACAATGAGCAGTTCTTC. This encodes CASSLGSGSPSYNEQFF.